The source of this TCR beta chain is a study of blood T cell repertoires in COVID-19. Study at large: COVID-19 samples collected from the United States, Italy and Spain covered acute and convalescent phases. The cDNA or gDNA used as material had been derived from T cells, B-cell-depleted T cells, or PBMCs.

Original processing methods: Estimated nucleated cell counts came from reference gene primer amplification. Sequencing used immunoSEQ multiplex PCR; TCRdb keeps in-frame clones, though not all of them. The V and J calls and clone size were taken over from that table, and D and trimming were inferred from the DNA. The table shows 140,000 to 150,000 clones, with approximately 80% occurring only once. The V end was cut by 1 base, the J end by 10 bases, with 14 bases between. The CDR3 covers 15 residues. Germline assignment: CDR1 LGHNA and CDR2 YSLEER. The source is a human donor in a cohort sampled during active COVID-19. The chain is built from TRBV4-3 and TRBJ1-6, with D possibly being TRBD1 (5 bases). What was sequenced was peripheral blood. The CDR3 coding sequence is TGCGCCAGCAGCCAAGCCCCCGCTAGGGGATCACCCCTCCACTTT. This translates into CASSQAPARGSPLHF.